This entry lists 15 T cell receptor beta chains sequenced from one sample in a study of T-cell memory formation after mild COVID-19. MiXCR was run by TCRdb on the 5' RACE reads, yielding one entry per CDR3 protein. The sample holds just over 350,000 distinct CDR3 sequences; 14% are singletons and the top ten take less than 25%. Sequencing was carried out using PBMCs or a T cell subset sorted from them (not recorded which). The receptors here all came from a man aged 18-30 years who had mild COVID-19 (a few samples of this study predate the infection). Cell type and time point are not known.

This clonotype was seen repeatedly, ten times or more. The V call is TRBV6-5, the J call TRBJ2-7; D is possibly TRBD1 or TRBD2 (5 bases each). The CDR3 has 13 residues. Germline V gives CDR1 MNHEY, CDR2 SVGAGI. V was trimmed by 2 bases and J by 7 bases, leaving 12 bases between them. The CDR3 is CASSYNGGSEQYF. The CDR3 DNA is TGTGCCAGCAGTTACAATGGGGGTTCGGAGCAGTACTTC.

A few counts support this clonotype. This sequence joins TRBV4-3 and TRBJ1-4, with TRBD1 matching over 9 bases. This CDR3 is built from 16 residues. The J segment lost 8 bases and the V segment lost 4 bases, leaving 11 bases of the junction unmatched. Germline-derived CDR1 and CDR2 are LGHNA and YSLEER. CDR3 in amino acids: CASSPDPGQGGEKLFF. CDR3 nucleotides: TGCGCCAGCAGCCCAGATCCGGGACAGGGCGGCGAAAAACTGTTTTTT.

V usage is TRBV3-1 and J usage is TRBJ1-1; TRBD1 matches at 9 bases. Trimming removed 5 bases from V and 3 bases from J; junction bases left unmatched: 1. Germline CDR1 LGHDT, CDR2 YNNKEL (reference sequence). CDR3 length: 13 amino acids. The DNA of the CDR3 is TGTGCCAGCAGCGACAGGGGGTACACTGAAGCTTTCTTT. It encodes CASSDRGYTEAFF.

The rearrangement joins TRBV3-1 to TRBJ2-3; a weak D match, TRBD1 (6 bases). Trimming took off 5 bases at V and 2 bases at J, with 14 bases between the two ends. The CDR3 runs 15 residues. The germline V gene has CDR1 LGHDT and CDR2 YNNKEL (reference sequence). The CDR3 here is CASSSKGVFTDTQYF. CDR3 DNA: TGTGCCAGCAGCTCCAAGGGGGTCTTCACAGATACGCAGTATTTT.

The chain combines TRBV28 with TRBJ2-5, with 7 bases fitting TRBD1. The CDR3 sequence is 14 residues long. Germline V lookup: CDR1 MDHEN, CDR2 SYDVKM. Trimming removed 1 base from V and 4 bases from J; junction bases left unmatched: 3. The CDR3 loop reads CASSLSDRPETQYF. CDR3 DNA: TGTGCCAGCAGTTTATCGGACAGGCCAGAGACCCAGTACTTC. Based on the CDR3 plus reference TRBV28 and TRBJ2-5, the full variable domain is DVKVTQSSRYLVKRTGEKVFLECVQDMDHENMFWYRQDPGLGLRLIYFSYDVKMKEKGDIPEGYSVSREKKERFSLILESASTNQTSMYLCASSLSDRPETQYFGPGTRLLVL.

The V and J genes are TRBV4-3 and TRBJ2-1; tentative D call: TRBD1 (5 bases). There are 14 residues in the CDR3. In germline, CDR1 is LGHNA, CDR2 YSLEER. V gave up 4 bases and J gave up 9 bases, with 16 bases separating them. In nucleotides, the CDR3 is TGCGCCAGCAGCCCCAGGGCTAGTGTTCTTGAGCAGTTCTTC. Its protein is CASSPRASVLEQFF.

This clonotype has a handful of counts. The rearrangement joins TRBV24-1 to TRBJ2-1; no definite D call. V dropped 3 bases and J dropped 6 bases, with 14 bases sitting between them. Germline V gene lookup returns CDR1 KGHDR and CDR2 SFDVKD. CDR3 length: 15 residues. In nucleotides, the CDR3 is TGTGCCACCAGTGATCACGGGCCTCGCGGCAATGAGCAGTTCTTC. Its translation is CATSDHGPRGNEQFF.

The chain employs TRBV6-5 and TRBJ1-2; unclear D gene. V was trimmed by 8 bases and J by 1 base, leaving 8 bases between them. CDR1 and CDR2 from the germline V gene are MNHEY and SVGAGI. This CDR3 is 12 amino acids long. The CDR3, as DNA: TGTGCCAGCGCCGCCCATAACTATGGCTACACCTTC. It translates to CASAAHNYGYTF.

J is TRBJ1-5 and V is TRBV7-9; D possibly corresponds to TRBD1 (5 bases). This CDR3 is built from 15 residues. V lost 5 bases and J lost 2, with 13 bases in between. CDR1 and CDR2 from the germline V gene are SEHNR and FQNEAQ (reference sequence). In nucleotides, the CDR3 is TGTGCCAGCAGCGCCGGTAGGGGTGGCAATCAGCCCCAGCATTTT. This codes for CASSAGRGGNQPQHF.

This clonotype was found a few times. The gene calls are TRBV4-3 and TRBJ2-7; 7 bases are shared with TRBD1. The CDR3 spans 17 residues. Trimming at V came to 2 bases and at J to 6 bases, leaving 16 bases not matched to a gene. Germline V gene data show CDR1 as LGHNA and CDR2 as YSLEER. This CDR3 is CASSQQLRDSGRGEQYF. The CDR3 DNA reads TGCGCCAGCAGCCAACAGCTCCGGGACAGCGGAAGAGGCGAGCAGTACTTC.

The chain links TRBV6-2 or TRBV6-3 to TRBJ2-7; 8 bases map to TRBD1. The CDR3 consists of 15 residues. The J segment lost 5 bases and the V segment lost 7 bases, leaving 13 bases of the junction unmatched. Germline V gene lookup returns CDR1 MNHEY and CDR2 SVGEGT. CDR3 bases: TGTGCCAGCACCCGGACAGGGCCCCCTTCTGACGAGCAGTACTTC. Protein: CASTRTGPPSDEQYF.

This clonotype was counted at least ten times. The chain carries TRBV12-5 and TRBJ2-6; D not certain. The CDR3 contains 15 residues. Germline assignment: CDR1 LGHNT and CDR2 FRNRAP. The V gene lost 1 base and the J gene lost 0 bases, with 4 bases spanning the gap. DNA for the CDR3: TGTGCTAGTGGTTTGGGACACTCTGGGGCCAACGTCCTGACTTTC. This translates into CASGLGHSGANVLTF. The whole variable domain, remainder taken from reference TRBV12-5 and TRBJ2-6, is DARVTQTPRHKVTEMGQEVTMRCQPILGHNTVFWYRQTMMQGLELLAYFRNRAPLDDSGMPKDRFSAEMPDATLATLKIQPSEPRDSAVYFCASGLGHSGANVLTFGAGSRLTVL.

Only a few counts were recorded for this clonotype. The V and J genes are TRBV7-2 and TRBJ1-5; D might be TRBD1 (6 bases). The CDR3 length is 13 residues. Germline V gene sequence: CDR1 SGHTA, CDR2 FQGNSA. The ends were cut back, 5 bases at V and 7 bases at J, with 12 bases in the middle. CDR3: CASSTQGRQPQHF. The CDR3 coding sequence is TGTGCCAGCAGCACCCAGGGGCGACAGCCCCAGCATTTT.

A few counts support this clonotype. This CDR3 is CASSPSRVVGDTQYF. In nucleotides, the CDR3 is TGCGCCAGCAGTCCTTCTCGCGTCGTGGGAGATACGCAGTATTTT. The rearrangement links TRBV5-1 to TRBJ2-3; no clear D gene. This CDR3 is 15 amino acids long. Germline CDR1 reads SGHRS; CDR2 reads YFSETQ. With 5 bases removed from V and 5 bases from J, the gap between germline ends came to 18 bases.

This clonotype has just a few counts. The V call is TRBV7-8, the J call TRBJ1-1; tentative D call: TRBD1 (6 bases). Trimming removed 0 bases from V and 5 bases from J, with 16 bases in between. The CDR3 covers 16 residues. From germline, CDR1 is SGHVS and CDR2 FQNEAQ. CDR3 bases: TGTGCCAGCAGCTTAGCAGGAACAGGGAAGTTTACTGAAGCTTTCTTT. Its translation: CASSLAGTGKFTEAFF.